The source of this T cell receptor beta chain is a study of regulatory T cells in long-lasting Graves disease. Study context: The study counted Graves' disease as persistent given over 5 years of antithyroid drugs and positive TSH receptor antibodies.

Sequencing libraries for TCR beta were prepared with iRepertoire HTBI primers and Arm-PCR of CDR3 regions. One entry per CDR3 protein results from TCRdb running MiXCR on the multiplex PCR reads. Here the sample spans under 350,000 distinct CDR3 sequences, 20% to 25% being singletons. Ten or more counts support this clonotype. As to time point: persistent/refractory GD, antithyroid drugs over 5 years with positive TRAb. Construction of the TCR library relied on RNA isolated from PBMCs. This clonotype was sampled from a female donor with Graves disease. Sequenced material: peripheral blood mononuclear cells (PBMCs), taken when the disease was refractory, from a patient treated with antithyroid drugs.

The CDR3 sequence is CASSRTDTEAFF. The DNA for the CDR3 is TGTGCCAGCAGCAGGACAGACACTGAAGCTTTCTTT. This chain joins TRBV5-5 and TRBJ1-1, with a possible D match to TRBD1 (6 bases). Germline V gene sequence: CDR1 SGHKS, CDR2 YYEKEE (reference sequence). V lost 4 bases to trimming and J lost 3 bases, with 7 bases between them. This CDR3 is built from 12 residues.